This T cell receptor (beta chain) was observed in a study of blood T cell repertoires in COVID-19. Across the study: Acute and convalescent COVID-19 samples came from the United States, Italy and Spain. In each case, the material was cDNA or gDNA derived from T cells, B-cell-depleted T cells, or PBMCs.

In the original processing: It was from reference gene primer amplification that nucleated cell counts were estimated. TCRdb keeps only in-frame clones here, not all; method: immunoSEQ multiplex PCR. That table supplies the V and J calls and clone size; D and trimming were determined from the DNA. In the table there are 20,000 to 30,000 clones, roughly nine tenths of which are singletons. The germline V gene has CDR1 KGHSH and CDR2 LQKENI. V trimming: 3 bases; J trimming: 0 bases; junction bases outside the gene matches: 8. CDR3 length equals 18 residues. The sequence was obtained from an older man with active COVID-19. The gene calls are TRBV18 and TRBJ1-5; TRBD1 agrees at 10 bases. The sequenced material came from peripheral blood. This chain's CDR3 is CASSPGTGVSYSNQPQHF. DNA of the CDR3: TGTGCCAGCTCACCCGGGACAGGGGTATCTTATAGCAATCAGCCCCAGCATTTT. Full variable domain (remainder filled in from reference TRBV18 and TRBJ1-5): NAGVMQNPRHLVRRRGQEARLRCSPMKGHSHVYWYRQLPEEGLKFMVYLQKENIIDESGMPKERFSAEFPKEGPSILRIQQVVRGDSAAYFCASSPGTGVSYSNQPQHFGDGTRLSIL.